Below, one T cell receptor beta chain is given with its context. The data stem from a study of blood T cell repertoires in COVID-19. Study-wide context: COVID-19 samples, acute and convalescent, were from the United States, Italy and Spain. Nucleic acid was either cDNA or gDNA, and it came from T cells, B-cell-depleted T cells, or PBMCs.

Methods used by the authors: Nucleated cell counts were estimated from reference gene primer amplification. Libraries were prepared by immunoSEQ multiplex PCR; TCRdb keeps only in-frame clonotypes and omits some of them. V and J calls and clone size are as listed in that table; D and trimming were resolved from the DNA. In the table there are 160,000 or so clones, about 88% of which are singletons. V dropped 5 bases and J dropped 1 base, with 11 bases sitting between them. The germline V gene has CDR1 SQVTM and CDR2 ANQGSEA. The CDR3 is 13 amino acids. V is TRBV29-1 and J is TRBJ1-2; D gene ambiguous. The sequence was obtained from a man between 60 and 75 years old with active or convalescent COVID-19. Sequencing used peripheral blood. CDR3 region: CSVNRADNYGYTF. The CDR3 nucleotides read TGCAGCGTTAACCGAGCGGATAACTATGGCTACACCTTC.